This TCR beta chain emerged from a study of cytomegalovirus exposure and HLA in healthy donors. The study's findings and limits: The authors later found HLA-associated TCR beta chains more clonally expanded than equally common others.

This CDR3 region has 15 residues. Trimming at V came to 5 bases and at J to 4 bases, leaving 8 bases not matched to a gene. Germline CDR1 and CDR2: LNHDA and SQIVND (reference sequence). Comments on this clone: Its cognate antigen is unknown.

The PCR had 60 Vbeta and 13 Jbeta primers. Assay: immunoSEQ multiplex PCR; the TCRdb copy retains only in-frame clones and omits some. The listing records some 120,000 clones. The rearrangement links TRBV19 to TRBJ2-7, with TRBD2 matching 10 bases. The source of this sequence is a man under 40 in good health and CMV-seronegative. The sample taken for sequencing was PBMCs. The DNA for the CDR3 is TGTGCCAGTAGTTACGGACTAGCGGCAGTGTACGAGCAGTACTTC. Translation gives CASSYGLAAVYEQYF.